This T cell receptor beta chain derives from a study of blood T cell repertoires in COVID-19. Study-level background: Both acute and convalescent COVID-19 samples were obtained from the United States, Italy and Spain. In each case, the material was cDNA or gDNA derived from T cells, B-cell-depleted T cells, or PBMCs.

Original processing notes: It was from reference gene primer amplification that nucleated cell counts were estimated. Here immunoSEQ multiplex PCR was the method, and the copy in TCRdb shows in-frame clones only, minus some. V, J and clone size reflect that table, while D and trimming were determined from the DNA. In the table there are 210,000 or so clones, 80% to 90% of which are singletons. The CDR3 runs to 15 residues. The V segment lost 4 bases and the J segment 1 base; nucleotides outside the gene matches: 2. Germline V lookup: CDR1 MNHEY, CDR2 SVGEGT. The chain recombines TRBV6-2 or TRBV6-3 with TRBJ2-7, with TRBD2 identical over 12 bases. The sequenced sample consisted of peripheral blood. The clonotype comes from a woman older than 75 with acute or convalescent COVID-19. The chain's CDR3 is CASSSLAGGSYEQYF. CDR3 DNA sequence: TGTGCCAGCAGTTCCCTAGCGGGAGGGTCCTACGAGCAGTACTTC.